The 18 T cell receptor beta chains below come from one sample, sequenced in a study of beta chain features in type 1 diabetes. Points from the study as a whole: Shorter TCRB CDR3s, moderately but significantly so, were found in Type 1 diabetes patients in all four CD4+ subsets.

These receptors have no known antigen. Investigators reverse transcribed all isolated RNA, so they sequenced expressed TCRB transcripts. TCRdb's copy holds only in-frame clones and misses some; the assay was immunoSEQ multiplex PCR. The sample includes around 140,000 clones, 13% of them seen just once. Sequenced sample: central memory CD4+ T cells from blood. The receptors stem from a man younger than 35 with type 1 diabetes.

The CDR3 nucleotides are TGTGCCAGCACCGAGGGGTACGGCTATGGCTACACCTTC. It encodes CASTEGYGYGYTF. V gene TRBV28 combines with J gene TRBJ1-2; a possible D gene is TRBD1 (5 bases). The germline V and J ends were trimmed by 7 bases and 4 bases, with 13 bases remaining between them. Germline V lookup: CDR1 MDHEN, CDR2 SYDVKM. The CDR3 has 13 residues.

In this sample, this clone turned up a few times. CDR3 nucleotides: TGTGCCATCAACGGTCCGGGGGGCGAGCAGTACTTC. Protein sequence: CAINGPGGEQYF. This sequence joins TRBV10-3 and TRBJ2-7; TRBD2 matches 7 bases. The CDR3 runs 12 residues. From germline, CDR1 is ENHRY and CDR2 SYGVKD. Losses at the gene ends were 7 bases for V and 6 bases for J; bases not matched to a gene: 6.

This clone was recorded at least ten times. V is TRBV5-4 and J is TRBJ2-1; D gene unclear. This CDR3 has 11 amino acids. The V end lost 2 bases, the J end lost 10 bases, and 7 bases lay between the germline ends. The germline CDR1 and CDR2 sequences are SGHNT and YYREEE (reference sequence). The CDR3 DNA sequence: TGTGCCAGCAGCTTCGAGTTGGAGCAGTTCTTC. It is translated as CASSFELEQFF.

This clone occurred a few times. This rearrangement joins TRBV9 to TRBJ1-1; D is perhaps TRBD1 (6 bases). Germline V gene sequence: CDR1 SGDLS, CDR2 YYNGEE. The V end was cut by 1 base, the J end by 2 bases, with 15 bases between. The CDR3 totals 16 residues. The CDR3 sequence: CASSVSGQPANTEAFF. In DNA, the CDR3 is TGTGCCAGCAGCGTATCCGGACAGCCCGCTAACACTGAAGCTTTCTTT.

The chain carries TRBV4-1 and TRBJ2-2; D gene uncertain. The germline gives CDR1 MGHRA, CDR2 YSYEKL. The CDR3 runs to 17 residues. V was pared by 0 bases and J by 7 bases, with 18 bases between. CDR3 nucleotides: TGCGCCAGCAGCCAAGATGGGCGCCGGCCGGGTGGCGGGGAGCTGTTTTTT. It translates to CASSQDGRRPGGGELFF.

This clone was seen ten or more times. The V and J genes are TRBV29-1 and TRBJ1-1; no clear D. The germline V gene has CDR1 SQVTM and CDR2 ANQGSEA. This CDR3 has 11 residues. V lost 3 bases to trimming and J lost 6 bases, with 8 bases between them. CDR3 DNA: TGCAGCGTTGAGAACGGGGCTGAAGCTTTCTTT. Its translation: CSVENGAEAFF. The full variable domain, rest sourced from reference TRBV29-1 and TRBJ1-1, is SAVISQKPSRDICQRGTSLTIQCQVDSQVTMMFWYRQQPGQSLTLIATANQGSEATYESGFVIDKFPISRPNLTFSTLTVSNMSPEDSSIYLCSVENGAEAFFGQGTRLTVV.

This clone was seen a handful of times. This CDR3 reads CASSFWSNGYTF. The CDR3 bases are TGTGCCAGCAGTTTTTGGAGCAATGGCTACACCTTC. The chain links TRBV28 to TRBJ1-2; D ambiguous. CDR1 and CDR2 from the germline V gene are MDHEN and SYDVKM. V lost 3 bases and J lost 6, with 8 bases in between. The CDR3 contains 12 residues.

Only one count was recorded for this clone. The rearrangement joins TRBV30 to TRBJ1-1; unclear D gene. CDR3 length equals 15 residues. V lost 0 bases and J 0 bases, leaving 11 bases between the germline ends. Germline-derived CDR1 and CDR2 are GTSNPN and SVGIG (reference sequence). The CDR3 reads CAWSVLDLMNTEAFF. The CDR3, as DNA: TGTGCCTGGAGTGTACTGGACCTCATGAACACTGAAGCTTTCTTT.

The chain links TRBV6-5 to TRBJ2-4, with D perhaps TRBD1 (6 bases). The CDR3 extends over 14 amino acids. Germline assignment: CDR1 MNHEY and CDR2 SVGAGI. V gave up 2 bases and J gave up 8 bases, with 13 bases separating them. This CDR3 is CASSYLRGKDIQYF. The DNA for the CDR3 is TGTGCCAGCAGTTACCTCAGGGGCAAGGACATTCAGTACTTC.

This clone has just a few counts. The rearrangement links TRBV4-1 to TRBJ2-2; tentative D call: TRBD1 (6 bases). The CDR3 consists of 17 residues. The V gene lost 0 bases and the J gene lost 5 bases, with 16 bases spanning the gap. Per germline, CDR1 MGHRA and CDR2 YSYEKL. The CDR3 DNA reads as TGCGCCAGCAGCCAAGATAGGGCCGGGACAAAAACCGGGGAGCTGTTTTTT. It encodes CASSQDRAGTKTGELFF.

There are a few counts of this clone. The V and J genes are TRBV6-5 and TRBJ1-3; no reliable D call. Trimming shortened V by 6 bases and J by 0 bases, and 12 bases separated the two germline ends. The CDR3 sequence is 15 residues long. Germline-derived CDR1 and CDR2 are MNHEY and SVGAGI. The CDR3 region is CASSFGRSSGNTIYF. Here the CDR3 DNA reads TGTGCCAGCAGCTTCGGACGCAGCTCTGGAAACACCATATATTTT.

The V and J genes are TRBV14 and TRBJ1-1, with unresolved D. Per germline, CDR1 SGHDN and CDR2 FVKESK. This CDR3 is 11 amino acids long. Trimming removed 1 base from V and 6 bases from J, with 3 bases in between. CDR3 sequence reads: CASSQGPEAFF. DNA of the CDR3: TGTGCCAGCAGCCAAGGTCCTGAAGCTTTCTTT.

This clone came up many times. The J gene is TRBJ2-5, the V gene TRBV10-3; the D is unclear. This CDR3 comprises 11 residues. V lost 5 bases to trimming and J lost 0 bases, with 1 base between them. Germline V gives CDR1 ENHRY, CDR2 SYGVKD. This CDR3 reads CAISYQETQYF. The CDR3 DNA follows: TGTGCCATCAGTTACCAAGAGACCCAGTACTTC.

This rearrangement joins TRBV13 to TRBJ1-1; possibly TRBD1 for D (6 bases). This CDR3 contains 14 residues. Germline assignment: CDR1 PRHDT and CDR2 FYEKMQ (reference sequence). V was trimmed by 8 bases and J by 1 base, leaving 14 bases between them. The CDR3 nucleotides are TGTGCCAGCTCCTCTGGGGGCAAGAACACTGAAGCTTTCTTT. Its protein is CASSSGGKNTEAFF.

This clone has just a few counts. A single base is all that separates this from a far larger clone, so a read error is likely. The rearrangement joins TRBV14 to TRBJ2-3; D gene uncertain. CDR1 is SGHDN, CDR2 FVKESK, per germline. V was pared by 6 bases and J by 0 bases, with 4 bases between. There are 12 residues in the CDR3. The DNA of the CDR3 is TGTGCCAGCAGTACTAGCACAGATACGCAGTATTTT. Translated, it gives CASSTSTDTQYF. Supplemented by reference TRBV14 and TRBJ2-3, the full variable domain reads EAGVTQFPSHSVIEKGQTVTLRCDPISGHDNLYWYRRVMGKEIKFLLHFVKESKQDESGMPNNRFLAERTGGTYSTLKVQPAELEDSGVYFCASSTSTDTQYFGPGTRLTVL.

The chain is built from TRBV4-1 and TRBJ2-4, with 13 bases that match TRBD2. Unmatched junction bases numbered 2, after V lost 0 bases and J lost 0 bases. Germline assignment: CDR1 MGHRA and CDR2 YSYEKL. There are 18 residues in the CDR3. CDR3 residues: CASSQDGTSGTAKNIQYF. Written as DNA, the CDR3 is TGCGCCAGCAGCCAAGACGGGACTAGCGGGACAGCCAAAAACATTCAGTACTTC.

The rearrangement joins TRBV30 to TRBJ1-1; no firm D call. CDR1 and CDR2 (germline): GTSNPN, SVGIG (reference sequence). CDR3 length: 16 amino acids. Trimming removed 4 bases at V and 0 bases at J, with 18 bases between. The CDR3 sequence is CAWNPTGNRLNTEAFF. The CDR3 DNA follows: TGTGCCTGGAACCCCACTGGGAACAGACTGAACACTGAAGCTTTCTTT.

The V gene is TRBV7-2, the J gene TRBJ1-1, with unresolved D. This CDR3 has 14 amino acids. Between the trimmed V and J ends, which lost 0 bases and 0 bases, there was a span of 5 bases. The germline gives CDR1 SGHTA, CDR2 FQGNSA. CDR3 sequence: CASSLAGVNTEAFF. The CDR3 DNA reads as TGTGCCAGCAGCTTAGCTGGGGTGAACACTGAAGCTTTCTTT.